This T cell receptor (beta chain) originates from a study of Tregs in tolerant kidney transplant recipients. General study findings and limits: The most relevant donor-specific Treg TCRbeta repertoire apparently came from expansion with activated donor B cells. The small number of patients limits these findings pending further validation. This study did not directly address biological reproducibility.

The nonmyeloablative bone marrow transplants came from related graft donors, with transient mixed chimerism. Unstimulated regulatory T cells (CD4+CD25+CD127-), CD4+CD25- non-regulatory cells, CD4 and CD8 cells were FACS-sorted from thawed PBMCs. Produced via immunoSEQ multiplex PCR; TCRdb's table is partial and in-frame only. The table shows tens of thousands of clones, with 75% to 95% occurring only once. CDR3 length equals 15 residues. Trimming took 2 bases from V and 5 from J; bases not matched to a gene: 7. Germline lookup yields CDR1 PRHDT and CDR2 FYEKMQ (reference sequence). A word on this clone: Its antigen is currently unknown.

The rearrangement uses TRBV13 and TRBJ2-7; 9 nucleotides align to TRBD2. This TCR was recovered from a human patient who received a combined kidney and bone marrow transplant. Certain T cells may be donor cells from the graft. The sequencing used CD4+ T cells from blood (PBMCs), collected 24 months after the transplant. The CDR3 sequence is CASSLLPAGGHEQYF. The DNA for the CDR3 is TGTGCCAGCAGCTTATTGCCAGCGGGAGGCCACGAGCAGTACTTC.